This TCR beta chain was recorded in a study of blood T cell repertoires in COVID-19. In the study overall: PBMCs, B-cell-depleted T cells, or T cells provided the cDNA or gDNA that made up the material.

This clone was observed a few times. Source study methods: The authors estimated nucleated cell counts from reference gene primer amplification. Assay: immunoSEQ multiplex PCR; the TCRdb copy retains only in-frame clones and omits some. Clone size and the V and J calls come from that table; the DNA yielded D and trimming. The sample has around 200,000 clones; 75% to 90% are singletons. The CDR3 has 14 residues. Germline V gives CDR1 MNHEY, CDR2 SVGAGI. V was shortened by 2 bases and J by 1 base, with 8 bases between the two germline ends. The sample consisted of peripheral blood. This rearrangement joins TRBV6-5 to TRBJ1-1; D gene unclear. This TCR derives from a human donor in a cohort sampled during active COVID-19. CDR3 amino acids: CASSYETGNTEAFF. CDR3 coding DNA: TGTGCCAGCAGTTACGAGACGGGGAACACTGAAGCTTTCTTT.